The 11 T cell receptor beta chains below were found in one sample sequenced in a study of OX40 agonist ivuxolimab in advanced cancers. Sequenced by immunoSEQ multiplex PCR; TCRdb stores in-frame clones only, minus some. Here the sample spans over 150,000 clones, roughly 92% being singletons. The sample here was CD4+ or CD8+ T cells sorted from blood, taken in a trial of the OX40 agonist ivuxolimab. These receptors all come from an adult with an advanced solid tumor such as melanoma, head and neck, liver or kidney cancer.

This rearrangement joins TRBV19 to TRBJ1-2, with 7 bases matching TRBD1. The germline V gene encodes CDR1 LNHDA and CDR2 SQIVND (reference sequence). The V gene end was trimmed by 5 bases and the J gene end by 3 bases; junction bases not matched to a gene: 6. This CDR3 region has 14 residues. This chain's CDR3 is CASSPSGTDYGYTF. CDR3 bases: TGTGCCAGTAGTCCTTCCGGGACAGACTATGGCTACACCTTC.

This clone was observed a single time. J is TRBJ1-2 and V is TRBV10-3; 7 bases map to TRBD1. The ends lost 10 bases at V and 8 bases at J; junction bases unmatched: 19. Germline V gene data show CDR1 as ENHRY and CDR2 as SYGVKD. This CDR3 has 15 residues. This chain's CDR3 is CATNGHRGLESGYTF. In DNA, the CDR3 is TGTGCCACCAACGGCCACAGGGGCCTGGAAAGCGGCTACACCTTC.

The CDR3 DNA sequence: TGTGCCAGTCGCAGGACAAATTCACCCCTCCACTTT. It translates to CASRRTNSPLHF. This chain joins TRBV11-2 and TRBJ1-6; the D gene is possibly TRBD1 (5 bases). Trimming pared 9 bases from V and 7 bases from J, leaving 10 bases between. Germline V gene data show CDR1 as SGHAT and CDR2 as FQNNGV. The CDR3 is made up of 12 amino acids.

The chain employs TRBV10-1 and TRBJ2-4, with a weak D call TRBD1 (5 bases). Trimming shortened V by 2 bases and J by 3 bases, and 11 bases separated the two germline ends. This CDR3 is 15 amino acids long. CDR1 and CDR2 from the germline V gene are WNHNN and SYGVQD (reference sequence). CDR3 nucleotide sequence: TGCGCCAGCAGTGAGGGAAGGGGCGGCAAAAACATTCAGTACTTC. Translated, it gives CASSEGRGGKNIQYF.

The chain combines TRBV5-1 with TRBJ1-1; 7 bases are a match to TRBD1. V trimming: 4 bases; J trimming: 2 bases; junction bases outside the gene matches: 5. CDR3 length: 14 residues. Germline CDR1 is SGHRS and CDR2 is YFSETQ. This CDR3 is CASSPGDSNTEAFF. The CDR3 DNA reads as TGCGCCAGCAGCCCGGGGGACAGCAACACTGAAGCTTTCTTT.

The gene calls are TRBV5-6 and TRBJ2-3, with D hard to call. The germline V gene has CDR1 SGHDT and CDR2 YYEEEE. The CDR3 is 13 residues long. V was clipped by 1 base and J by 1 base, with 4 bases between them. CDR3 nucleotides: TGTGCCAGCAGCTTGAGCGGCACAGATACGCAGTATTTT. It is translated as CASSLSGTDTQYF.

V gene TRBV28 combines with J gene TRBJ1-2; weak D call: TRBD1 (6 bases). Germline V gene lookup returns CDR1 MDHEN and CDR2 SYDVKM. Trimming left V 5 bases short and J 1 base short, with 11 bases between. The CDR3 loop spans 14 amino acids. Here the CDR3 reads CASSVGGVNYGYTF. The CDR3 DNA is TGTGCCAGCAGTGTCGGGGGCGTTAACTATGGCTACACCTTC.

V usage is TRBV27 and J usage is TRBJ2-1; 12 bases are shared with TRBD2. Germline loops: CDR1 MNHEY, CDR2 SMNVEV (reference sequence). Trimming cost V 6 bases and J 6 bases; bases outside gene matches: 30. There are 23 residues in the CDR3. CDR3 in DNA: TGTGCCAGCAGGTTTTCGTTGGTCGGGGCTAGCGGGAGGGCCTTTTCACGGGGCAATGAGCAGTTCTTC. It yields the protein CASRFSLVGASGRAFSRGNEQFF.

This sequence joins TRBV10-2 and TRBJ2-1; no reliable D call. There are 15 residues in the CDR3. The germline V and J ends were trimmed by 10 bases and 7 bases, with 23 bases remaining between them. Germline V CDR1 and CDR2: WSHSY, SAAADI. Here the CDR3 reads CATGPPLVRVNEQFF. The CDR3 DNA is TGCGCCACCGGTCCTCCGCTGGTGAGAGTGAATGAGCAGTTCTTC.

The table lists this clone with a few counts. The chain couples TRBV4-1 to TRBJ1-2, with D uncertain. The V gene lost 4 bases and the J gene lost 4 bases, with 10 bases spanning the gap. The germline gives CDR1 MGHRA, CDR2 YSYEKL. The CDR3 runs to 13 residues. CDR3 in amino acids: CASSPETVYGYTF. The CDR3 region has the DNA TGCGCCAGCAGCCCAGAGACGGTCTATGGCTACACCTTC.

The chain employs TRBV29-1 and TRBJ2-7; TRBD2 is a possible D gene (6 bases). In germline, CDR1 is SQVTM, CDR2 ANQGSEA. The CDR3 length is 13 residues. Here the CDR3 reads CSTGGSGPYEQYF. DNA for the CDR3: TGCAGTACCGGAGGTAGCGGACCCTACGAGCAGTACTTC.